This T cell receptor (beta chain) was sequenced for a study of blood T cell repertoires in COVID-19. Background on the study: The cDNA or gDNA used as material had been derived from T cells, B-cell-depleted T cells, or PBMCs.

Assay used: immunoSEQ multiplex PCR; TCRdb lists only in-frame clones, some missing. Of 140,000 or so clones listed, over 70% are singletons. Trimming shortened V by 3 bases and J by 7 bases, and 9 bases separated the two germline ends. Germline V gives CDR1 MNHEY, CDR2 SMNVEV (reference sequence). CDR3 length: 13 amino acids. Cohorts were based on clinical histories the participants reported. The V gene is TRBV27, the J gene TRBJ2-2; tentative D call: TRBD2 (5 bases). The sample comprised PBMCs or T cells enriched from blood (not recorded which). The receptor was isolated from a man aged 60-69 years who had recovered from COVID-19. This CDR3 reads CASSFLGGGELFF. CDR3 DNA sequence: TGTGCCAGCAGTTTTCTAGGAGGCGGGGAGCTGTTTTTT.